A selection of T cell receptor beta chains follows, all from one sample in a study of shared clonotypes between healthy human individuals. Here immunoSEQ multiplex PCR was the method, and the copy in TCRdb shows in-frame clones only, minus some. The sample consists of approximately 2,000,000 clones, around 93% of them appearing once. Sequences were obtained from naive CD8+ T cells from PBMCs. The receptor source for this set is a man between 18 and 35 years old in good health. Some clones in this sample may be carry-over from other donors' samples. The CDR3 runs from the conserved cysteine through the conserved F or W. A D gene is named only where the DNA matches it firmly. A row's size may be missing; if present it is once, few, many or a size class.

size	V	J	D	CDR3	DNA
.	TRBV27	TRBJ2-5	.	CASTTRWRGMETQYF	TGTGCCAGCACTACCCGGTGGAGGGGGATGGAGACCCAGTACTTC
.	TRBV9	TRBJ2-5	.	CASSVAGRAQETQYF	TGTGCCAGCAGCGTAGCTGGGCGGGCCCAAGAGACCCAGTACTTC
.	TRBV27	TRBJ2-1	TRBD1	CASSQGVTYNEQFF	TGTGCCAGCAGTCAGGGGGTCACCTACAATGAGCAGTTCTTC
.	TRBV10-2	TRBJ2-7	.	CASSESRVDYEQYF	TGCGCCAGCAGTGAGTCGCGGGTGGACTACGAGCAGTACTTC
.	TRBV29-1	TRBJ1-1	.	CSARHTEAFF	TGCAGCGCCAGACACACTGAAGCTTTCTTT
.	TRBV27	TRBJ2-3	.	CASSLSSDTQYF	TGTGCCAGCAGTTTATCATCCGATACGCAGTATTTT
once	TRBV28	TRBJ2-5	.	CASSHGTNQETQYF	TGTGCCAGCAGCCATGGGACCAACCAAGAGACCCAGTACTTC
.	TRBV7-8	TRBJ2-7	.	CASSLSQGEIYEQYF	TGTGCCAGCAGCTTAAGCCAGGGAGAGATCTACGAGCAGTACTTC
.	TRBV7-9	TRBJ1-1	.	CASSPKGGAGTEAFF	TGTGCCAGCAGCCCCAAGGGGGGGGCGGGAACTGAAGCTTTCTTT
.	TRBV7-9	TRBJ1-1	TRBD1	CASSVYRGRGTEAFF	TGTGCCAGCAGCGTATACAGGGGGCGAGGCACTGAAGCTTTCTTT
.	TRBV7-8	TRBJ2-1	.	CASSLWRYNEQFF	TGTGCCAGCAGCTTGTGGCGGTACAATGAGCAGTTCTTC
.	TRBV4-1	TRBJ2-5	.	CASSPLRNQETQYF	TGCGCCAGCAGCCCCCTGAGAAACCAAGAGACCCAGTACTTC
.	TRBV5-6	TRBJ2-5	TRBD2	CASSLEGTSGWEETQYF	TGTGCCAGCAGCTTGGAAGGAACTAGCGGGTGGGAAGAGACCCAGTACTTC
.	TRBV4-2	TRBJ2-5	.	CASSQELWPQETQYF	TGTGCCAGCAGCCAAGAGCTTTGGCCCCAAGAGACCCAGTACTTC
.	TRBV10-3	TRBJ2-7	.	CAISDMDLYEQYF	TGTGCCATCAGTGACATGGATCTATACGAGCAGTACTTC
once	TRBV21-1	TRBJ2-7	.	CASSTFGGAYEQYF	TGTGCCAGCAGCACATTCGGGGGGGCCTACGAGCAGTACTTC
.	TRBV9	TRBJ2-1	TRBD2	CASSVLTRGVDNEQFF	TGTGCCAGCAGCGTACTAACTCGGGGGGTCGACAATGAGCAGTTCTTC
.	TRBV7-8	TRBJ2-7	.	CASSWSSDEQYF	TGTGCCAGCAGCTGGAGCTCGGACGAGCAGTACTTC
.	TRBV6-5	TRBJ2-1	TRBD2	CASSLPGGSYNEQFF	TGTGCCAGCAGCCTCCCCGGGGGGTCCTACAATGAGCAGTTCTTC
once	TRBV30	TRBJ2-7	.	CAWSGIGVPYEQYF	TGTGCCTGGAGCGGCATCGGGGTGCCCTACGAGCAGTACTTC
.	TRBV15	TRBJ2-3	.	CATHERGTPDTQYF	TGTGCCACGCACGAGAGGGGGACCCCAGATACGCAGTATTTT
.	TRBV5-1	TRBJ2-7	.	CASRGQVRSEQYF	TGCGCCAGCAGAGGGCAGGTTAGGAGCGAGCAGTACTTC
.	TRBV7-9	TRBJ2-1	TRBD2	CARAGSTNEQFF	TGTGCCAGAGCGGGAAGCACCAATGAGCAGTTCTTC
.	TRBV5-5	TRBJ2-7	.	CASSAGTGTREGIYEQYF	TGTGCCAGCAGCGCCGGGACAGGCACCCGGGAGGGAATCTACGAGCAGTACTTC
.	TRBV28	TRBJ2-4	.	CASGAGFDIQYF	TGTGCCAGCGGTGCGGGGTTCGACATTCAGTACTTC
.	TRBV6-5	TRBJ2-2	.	CASSYSIGSGELFF	TGTGCCAGCAGTTACTCGATAGGAAGCGGGGAGCTGTTTTTT
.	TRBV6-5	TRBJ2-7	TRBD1	CASSLGQGLYEQYF	TGTGCCAGCAGCCTAGGACAGGGGCTATACGAGCAGTACTTC
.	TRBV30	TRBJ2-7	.	CAWNSDSGNEQYF	TGTGCCTGGAACTCGGACAGCGGCAACGAGCAGTACTTC
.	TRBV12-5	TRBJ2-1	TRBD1	CASGLGQGSYNEQFF	TGTGCTAGTGGTTTGGGACAGGGGTCCTACAATGAGCAGTTCTTC
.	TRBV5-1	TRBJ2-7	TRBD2	CASSLELAGTYEQYF	TGCGCCAGCAGCTTGGAGCTAGCGGGGACCTACGAGCAGTACTTC
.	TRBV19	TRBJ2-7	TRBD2	CASSPLGEGSYEQYF	TGTGCCAGTAGCCCTTTGGGGGAGGGTTCCTACGAGCAGTACTTC
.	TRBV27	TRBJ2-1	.	CASSLDWNGQAGPPNEQFF	TGTGCCAGCAGTTTAGACTGGAACGGACAGGCGGGGCCCCCCAATGAGCAGTTCTTC
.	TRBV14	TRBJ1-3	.	CASSQYLAANTIYF	TGTGCCAGCAGCCAATACTTAGCGGCAAACACCATATATTTT
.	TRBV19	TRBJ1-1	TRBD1	CAITGTANTEAFF	TGTGCCATTACCGGGACAGCGAACACTGAAGCTTTCTTT
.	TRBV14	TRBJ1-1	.	CASSQVIGGYTEAFF	TGTGCCAGCAGCCAAGTCATAGGGGGGTACACTGAAGCTTTCTTT
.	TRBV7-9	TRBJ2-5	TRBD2	CASSFLTSGLGETQYF	TGTGCCAGCAGCTTTCTGACTAGCGGGTTGGGGGAGACCCAGTACTTC
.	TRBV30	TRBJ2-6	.	CAWSRRGGANVLTF	TGTGCCTGGAGCCGAAGGGGGGGGGCCAACGTCCTGACTTTC
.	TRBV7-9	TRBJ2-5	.	CASSLQGRSETQYF	TGTGCCAGCAGCTTGCAGGGCAGGAGCGAGACCCAGTACTTC
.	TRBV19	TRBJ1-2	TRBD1	CASSFGQGNGYTF	TGTGCCAGTAGCTTTGGACAGGGCAATGGCTACACCTTC
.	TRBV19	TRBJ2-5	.	CASSDRNPGRGQETQYF	TGTGCCAGTAGTGATAGAAACCCAGGACGGGGGCAGGAGACCCAGTACTTC
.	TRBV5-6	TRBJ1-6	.	CASSRPGQSSYNSPLHF	TGTGCCAGCAGCAGACCGGGGCAGAGCTCCTATAATTCACCCCTCCACTTT
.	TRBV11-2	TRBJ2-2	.	CASSSRGPLDGELFF	TGTGCCAGCAGCTCCAGGGGACCCCTTGACGGGGAGCTGTTTTTT
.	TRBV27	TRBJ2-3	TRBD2	CASRWGGLAGITDTQYF	TGTGCCAGCAGATGGGGGGGACTAGCGGGAATCACAGATACGCAGTATTTT
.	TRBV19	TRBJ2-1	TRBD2	CASSKGLAGAYNEQFF	TGTGCCAGTAGTAAGGGACTAGCGGGGGCTTACAATGAGCAGTTCTTC
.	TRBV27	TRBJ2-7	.	CASSLSLGGGEQYF	TGTGCCAGCAGTTTATCCCTGGGAGGGGGCGAGCAGTACTTC
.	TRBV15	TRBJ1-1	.	CATSRGGIAGAEAFF	TGTGCCACCAGCCGAGGGGGTATAGCTGGGGCTGAAGCTTTCTTT